The 32 T cell receptor beta chains presented below share a single source sample, sequenced in a study of T cells expressing NK-cell markers. TCRdb reprocessed the 5' RACE reads and stores each CDR3 protein as one record, lacking DNA. Recorded for this sample: 550,000 or so distinct CDR3 sequences. Input material: blood T cells: a sorted CD56 or NKG2C T cell subset, CD4+ or CD8+ T cells, or bulk PBMC T cells (not recorded which). These receptors were obtained from a man aged 18 to 29 in good health.

The chain joins TRBV5-1 to TRBJ2-5; checking the TCRdb D call of TRBD2 is not possible without DNA. CDR1 and CDR2 from the germline V gene are SGHRS and YFSETQ. The CDR3 is made up of 14 amino acids. The CDR3 sequence is CASRRREGLETQYF.

This sequence joins TRBV4-1 and TRBJ2-3; the D call from TCRdb, TRBD2, cannot be confirmed without DNA. Germline V lookup: CDR1 MGHRA, CDR2 YSYEKL. The CDR3 spans 12 residues. CDR3 sequence reads: CASSGSRDTQYF.

The V gene is TRBV29-1, the J gene TRBJ2-1; TCRdb selects TRBD1, and the lack of DNA leaves this call unchecked. The CDR3 has 11 amino acids. In germline, CDR1 is SQVTM, CDR2 ANQGSEA. This CDR3 is CSVMDRYEQFF.

The chain is built from TRBV18 and TRBJ1-5; the TCRdb D gene call, TRBD1, has no DNA to confirm it. This CDR3 has 15 residues. CDR1 is KGHSH, CDR2 LQKENI, per germline. CDR3 region: CASSPAGVNGQPQHF.

The rearrangement uses TRBV12-3 or TRBV12-4 and TRBJ2-5; the TRBD1 assignment by TCRdb is unverifiable without DNA. This CDR3 region has 12 residues. The CDR3 here is CASSLIPNPQYF.

The rearrangement joins TRBV20-1 to TRBJ2-1; TCRdb's D gene call, TRBD2, goes unchecked for lack of DNA. CDR1 and CDR2 (germline): DFQATT, SNEGSKA (reference sequence). The CDR3 covers 16 residues. Here the CDR3 reads CSARSIAGGPIYEQFF.

V is TRBV24-1 and J is TRBJ2-1; TCRdb returns TRBD1, unconfirmable since there is no DNA. This CDR3 region has 15 residues. Germline V gene sequence: CDR1 KGHDR, CDR2 SFDVKD. CDR3 sequence reads: CATSVLDRGRNEQFF.

The chain recombines TRBV5-8 with TRBJ2-5; TCRdb's D call of TRBD1 is untestable without DNA. From germline, CDR1 is SGHTS and CDR2 YDEGEE. The CDR3 is 16 amino acids. The CDR3 is CASSSGGRGPQETQYF.

V is TRBV27 and J is TRBJ1-1; TCRdb outputs TRBD1, but without DNA this stays unchecked. The CDR3 extends over 16 amino acids. Germline CDR1 MNHEY, CDR2 SMNVEV (reference sequence). CDR3 residues: CASSGFTTAPNTEAFF.

The chain joins TRBV7-2 to TRBJ2-5; TCRdb indicates TRBD1, and absent DNA this call remains unverified. Germline lookup yields CDR1 SGHTA and CDR2 FQGNSA. The CDR3 extends over 13 amino acids. The CDR3 here is CASTPGVAETQYF.

This chain links TRBV18 with TRBJ2-1; the TCRdb call, TRBD2, lacks DNA for checking. This CDR3 contains 13 residues. Looked up from germline, CDR1 is KGHSH and CDR2 is LQKENI. CDR3 amino acids: CASSTRLVHEQFF.

The chain carries TRBV12-3 or TRBV12-4 and TRBJ2-1; TCRdb lists TRBD2, though no DNA is available to test this call. This CDR3 comprises 14 residues. The CDR3 loop is CASSPPGLGNEQFF.

The rearrangement links TRBV6-2 or TRBV6-3 to TRBJ2-1; TCRdb reports TRBD2, a call that lacks DNA to check it against. Germline values: CDR1 MNHEY, CDR2 SVGEGT. The CDR3 length is 18 residues. The CDR3: CASRQEWTSGRGSDEQFF.

V gene TRBV7-8 combines with J gene TRBJ2-1; TCRdb outputs TRBD2, but without DNA this stays unchecked. The V gene's germline CDR1 is SGHVS and CDR2 FQNEAQ. This CDR3 contains 17 residues. This CDR3 reads CASSLAGGLAAYNEQFF.

The V gene is TRBV12-3 or TRBV12-4, the J gene TRBJ1-5; TCRdb names TRBD1, which stays unverified in the absence of DNA. There are 17 residues in the CDR3. This CDR3 reads CASSFTGARRNNQPQHF.

CDR3 amino acids: CASSPAVEQFF. V usage is TRBV14 and J usage is TRBJ2-1. This CDR3 comprises 11 residues. CDR1 is SGHDN, CDR2 FVKESK, per germline. The complete variable domain, with remaining parts taken from reference TRBV14 and TRBJ2-1, reads EAGVTQFPSHSVIEKGQTVTLRCDPISGHDNLYWYRRVMGKEIKFLLHFVKESKQDESGMPNNRFLAERTGGTYSTLKVQPAELEDSGVYFCASSPAVEQFFGPGTRLTVL.

The chain carries TRBV6-2 or TRBV6-3 and TRBJ2-1; TCRdb indicates TRBD1, and absent DNA this call remains unverified. In germline, CDR1 is MNHEY, CDR2 SVGEGT. The CDR3 runs 16 residues. CDR3 loop: CASSELNRDRETQQFF.

This chain joins TRBV12-3 or TRBV12-4 and TRBJ1-5; the D call from TCRdb, TRBD1, cannot be confirmed without DNA. The CDR3 covers 15 residues. CDR3 loop: CASSFLDRANQPQHF.

This sequence joins TRBV6-2 or TRBV6-3 and TRBJ2-1; TCRdb lists TRBD1, though no DNA is available to test this call. This CDR3 is built from 15 residues. The germline V gene encodes CDR1 MNHEY and CDR2 SVGEGT. The CDR3 is CASSYPGQGRDEQFF.

V gene TRBV12-3 or TRBV12-4 combines with J gene TRBJ1-1; the D call of TRBD1 rests on TCRdb alone, since no DNA is present to check it. This CDR3 is 12 amino acids long. The CDR3 loop is CASSAGQGLAFF.

The chain employs TRBV29-1 and TRBJ1-2; the D call from TCRdb, TRBD1, cannot be confirmed without DNA. Germline V CDR1 and CDR2: SQVTM, ANQGSEA. The CDR3 totals 14 residues. This CDR3 is CCGSGTGENYGYTF.

The gene calls are TRBV9 and TRBJ2-5; TCRdb designates TRBD1, a call that cannot be tested without DNA. This CDR3 has 14 residues. The germline V gene encodes CDR1 SGDLS and CDR2 YYNGEE. CDR3 region: CASSVVGGQETQYF.

This chain links TRBV20-1 with TRBJ2-1; the D gene TCRdb calls, TRBD2, cannot be checked with no DNA. The CDR3 has 19 residues. Germline CDR1 and CDR2: DFQATT and SNEGSKA (reference sequence). The CDR3 region is CSARYPGTSGSSAYNEQFF.

The genes are TRBV12-3 or TRBV12-4 and TRBJ1-1; TCRdb outputs TRBD1, but without DNA this stays unchecked. The CDR3 runs to 19 residues. The CDR3 region is CASSLNLRDRGPMNTEAFF.

The chain employs TRBV9 and TRBJ1-2; TCRdb names TRBD1, which stays unverified in the absence of DNA. There are 13 residues in the CDR3. Per germline, CDR1 SGDLS and CDR2 YYNGEE. The CDR3 region is CASSAGGAYGYTF.

The chain employs TRBV4-3 and TRBJ1-4; TCRdb names TRBD1, which stays unverified in the absence of DNA. CDR1 and CDR2 (germline): LGHNA, YSLEER. The CDR3 has 17 residues. This chain's CDR3 is CASSRGTGGRLREKLFF.

V and J are TRBV7-2 and TRBJ2-4; without DNA, the TCRdb call of TRBD2 cannot be checked. CDR1 and CDR2 from the germline V gene are SGHTA and FQGNSA. The CDR3 extends over 16 amino acids. The CDR3 spells CASSEVPGLAKNIQYF.

This rearrangement joins TRBV7-9 to TRBJ2-5. Germline CDR1 and CDR2: SEHNR and FQNEAQ (reference sequence). The CDR3 has 13 residues. This CDR3 is CATKGAGFETQYF.

This chain joins TRBV29-1 and TRBJ2-2; the TRBD1 assignment by TCRdb is unverifiable without DNA. The CDR3 is made up of 14 amino acids. Germline V gene sequence: CDR1 SQVTM, CDR2 ANQGSEA. The CDR3 here is CSVDGRGSSGELFF.

This chain uses TRBV28 with TRBJ1-4. CDR3 size: 13 residues. Germline CDR1 reads MDHEN; CDR2 reads SYDVKM. Here the CDR3 reads CASSEGTNEKLFF. The whole variable domain, filled in from reference TRBV28 and TRBJ1-4, reads DVKVTQSSRYLVKRTGEKVFLECVQDMDHENMFWYRQDPGLGLRLIYFSYDVKMKEKGDIPEGYSVSREKKERFSLILESASTNQTSMYLCASSEGTNEKLFFGSGTQLSVL.

The chain recombines TRBV7-2 with TRBJ2-1; the D call from TCRdb, TRBD2, cannot be confirmed without DNA. The V gene's germline CDR1 is SGHTA and CDR2 FQGNSA. The length of the CDR3 is 16 residues. The CDR3 is CASSLGGASAGSEQFF.

The chain couples TRBV5-1 to TRBJ1-2; there is no DNA to check the TCRdb D call of TRBD1. Germline V lookup: CDR1 SGHRS, CDR2 YFSETQ. This CDR3 has 14 residues. CDR3 protein: CASSSGGEDYGYTF.